This T cell receptor beta chain was profiled in a study of T cell responses to AZD1222 COVID-19 vaccine (dated by TCRdb to the early 2020s). Broadly, across the study: A total of just over 230 trial participants underwent TCR sequencing, of whom under 220 had received two doses of AZD1222 and roughly 26 had received two doses of the MenACWY control vaccine. Trial participants were enrolled by age into subgroups of 18-55, 56-69 and 70-plus years, and about 150, 27 and 61 TCR-sequenced participants, respectively, were included in these subgroups.

The CDR3 regions of human TCRbeta chains were analyzed by immunosequencing. Regarding the original processing steps: Repertoire TCRs were checked for matches against a reference library of SARS-CoV-2-specific TCRs that had been generated using the MIRA antigen-specificity platform. Breadth was defined as the fraction of unique TCRs that were SARS-CoV-2-associated, and depth was defined as the fraction of total T cells that were SARS-CoV-2-associated. Each spike-specific TCR was assigned to its reactive spike region and to a CD4 or CD8 class using the MIRA data. Log10-transformed breadth and depth values were compared by one-way ANOVA with Sidak's multiple comparisons tests. The table was pulled from immuneACCESS by TCRdb, which kept in-frame rearrangements only. Such tables lose some clones; where checked, under half of the loss comes from unresolved V genes, and the rest has no known cause. V and J calls and clone size are as listed in that table; D and trimming were resolved from the DNA. This sample holds about 90,000 clones; roughly 89% were observed only once. 4% to 6% of the sample goes to the ten largest clones.

On this clone: The antigen it recognizes is unknown. No clone much larger than this one lies a single base away; base qualities are absent.

Sample time point, as interpreted from the label and publication: baseline before first vaccination. Reading the label with the study, this specimen's treatment or condition is: meningococcal conjugate vaccine given as trial control. Vaccinee samples were obtained from the UK trials COV001 and COV002, which included a single-blind randomized controlled phase 2/3 trial of AZD1222 (ChAdOx1 nCoV-19) in healthy adults. For TCRbeta chain sequencing, PBMC samples from trial participants were taken at day 0 and at day 28 after the second dose. The investigation overall reported the following: After two AZD1222 doses, spike-specific TCR breadth and depth were significantly higher than at day 0 and than in MenACWY recipients. No day 14 peak-response samples were available, so repertoires were characterized only after the peak T cell response. Epitopes outside the regions mutated in the B.1.351 and B.1.1.7 variants were reportedly recognized by nearly half of the unique spike-specific TCRs. The whole spike protein was spanned by vaccine-associated CD4 TCRs, and dominant responses were seen in regions 160-218 and 743-854. Conclusions about previously exposed vaccinees are limited, since just six or seven AZD1222 recipients were seropositive for SARS-CoV-2 at baseline. Participants were mostly white British, with more females than males. The authors suggested clonal diversity may have been underestimated. In the small 56-69-year group, the increase in depth fell short of significance, most likely because of low power.

The germline V gene provides CDR1 SGHAT and CDR2 FQNNGV. The CDR3 spans 17 residues, from the cysteine through the phenylalanine. Here the CDR3 DNA is all that survives: 51 bases in frame from base 1. Here V drops 5 bases and J drops 5 bases, and the junction holds 16 bases not matched to any gene. Sample: peripheral blood, taken on day 0 of MenACWY control vaccination. In this chain, TRBV11-2 is recombined with TRBJ2-5; 8 of the junction bases match TRBD2. This TCR was recovered from an adult in good health. The CDR3 in this case is CASSEEGLVGTVETQYF. The sequenced DNA is TGTGCCAGCAGCGAAGAGGGACTAGTCGGTACGGTCGAGACCCAGTACTTC.